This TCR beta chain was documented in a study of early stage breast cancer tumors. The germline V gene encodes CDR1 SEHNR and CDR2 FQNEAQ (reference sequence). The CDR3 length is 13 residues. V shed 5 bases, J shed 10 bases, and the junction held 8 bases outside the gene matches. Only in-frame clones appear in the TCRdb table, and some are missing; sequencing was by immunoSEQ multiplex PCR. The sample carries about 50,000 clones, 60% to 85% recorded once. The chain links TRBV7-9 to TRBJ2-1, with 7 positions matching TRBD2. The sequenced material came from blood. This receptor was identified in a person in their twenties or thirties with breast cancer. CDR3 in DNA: TGTGCCAGCAGCCCCAGCGGGAAGGGGGAGCAGTTCTTC. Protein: CASSPSGKGEQFF. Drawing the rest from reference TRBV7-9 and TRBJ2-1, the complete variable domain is DTGVSQNPRHKITKRGQNVTFRCDPISEHNRLYWYRQTLGQGPEFLTYFQNEAQLEKSRLLSDRFSAERPKGSFSTLEIQRTEQGDSAMYLCASSPSGKGEQFFGPGTRLTVL.